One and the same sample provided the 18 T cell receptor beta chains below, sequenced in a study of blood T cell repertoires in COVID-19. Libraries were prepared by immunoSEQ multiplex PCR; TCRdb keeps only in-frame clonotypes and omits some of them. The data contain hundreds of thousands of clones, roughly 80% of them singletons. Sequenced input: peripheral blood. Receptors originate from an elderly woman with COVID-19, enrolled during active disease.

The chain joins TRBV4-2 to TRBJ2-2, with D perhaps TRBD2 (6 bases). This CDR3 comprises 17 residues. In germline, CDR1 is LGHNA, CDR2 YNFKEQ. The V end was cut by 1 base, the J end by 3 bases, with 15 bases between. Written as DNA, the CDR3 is TGTGCCAGCAGCCAAGCTGGGCGGGGAACTTACACCGGGGAGCTGTTTTTT. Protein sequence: CASSQAGRGTYTGELFF.

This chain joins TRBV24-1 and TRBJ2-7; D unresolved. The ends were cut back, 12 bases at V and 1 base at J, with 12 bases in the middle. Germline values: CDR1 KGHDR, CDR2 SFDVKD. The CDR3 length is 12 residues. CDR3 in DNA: TGTGCCCCGCCCTGGCGGTCCTACGAGCAGTACTTC. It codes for CAPPWRSYEQYF.

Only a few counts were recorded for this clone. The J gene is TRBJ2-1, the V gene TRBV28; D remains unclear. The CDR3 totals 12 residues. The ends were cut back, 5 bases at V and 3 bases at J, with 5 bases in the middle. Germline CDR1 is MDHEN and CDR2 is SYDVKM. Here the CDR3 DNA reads TGTGCCAGCAGTCCTAACTACAATGAGCAGTTCTTC. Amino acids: CASSPNYNEQFF. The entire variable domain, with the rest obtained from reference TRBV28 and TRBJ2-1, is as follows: DVKVTQSSRYLVKRTGEKVFLECVQDMDHENMFWYRQDPGLGLRLIYFSYDVKMKEKGDIPEGYSVSREKKERFSLILESASTNQTSMYLCASSPNYNEQFFGPGTRLTVL.

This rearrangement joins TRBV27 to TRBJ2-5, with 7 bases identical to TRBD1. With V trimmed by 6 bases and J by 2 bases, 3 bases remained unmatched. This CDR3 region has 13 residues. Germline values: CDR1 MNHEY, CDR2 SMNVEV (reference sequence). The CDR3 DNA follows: TGTGCCAGCAGAATGGGACAGCAAGAGACCCAGTACTTC. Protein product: CASRMGQQETQYF.

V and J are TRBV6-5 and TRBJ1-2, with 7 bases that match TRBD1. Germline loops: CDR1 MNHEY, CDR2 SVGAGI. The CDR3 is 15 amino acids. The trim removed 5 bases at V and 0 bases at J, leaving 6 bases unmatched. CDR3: CASSPQGNPNYGYTF. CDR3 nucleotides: TGTGCCAGCAGTCCACAGGGGAACCCTAACTATGGCTACACCTTC.

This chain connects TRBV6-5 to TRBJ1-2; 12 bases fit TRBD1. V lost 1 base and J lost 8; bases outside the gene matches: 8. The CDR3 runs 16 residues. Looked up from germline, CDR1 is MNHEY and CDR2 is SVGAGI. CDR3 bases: TGTGCCAGCAGTTACTTGGGACAGGGGGCGGTTAGAGGCTACACCTTC. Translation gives CASSYLGQGAVRGYTF.

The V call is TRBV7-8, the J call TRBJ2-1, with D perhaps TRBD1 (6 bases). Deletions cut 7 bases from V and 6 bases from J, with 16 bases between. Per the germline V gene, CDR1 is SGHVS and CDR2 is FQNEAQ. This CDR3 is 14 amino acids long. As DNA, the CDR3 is TGTGCCAGCAACCTACAGGGTAGGGTCAATGAGCAGTTCTTC. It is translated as CASNLQGRVNEQFF.

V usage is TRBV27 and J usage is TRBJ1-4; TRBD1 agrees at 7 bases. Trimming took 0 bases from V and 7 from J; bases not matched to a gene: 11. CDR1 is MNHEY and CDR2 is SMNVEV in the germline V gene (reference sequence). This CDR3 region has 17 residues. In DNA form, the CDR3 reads TGTGCCAGCAGTTTATCAGGGGGCCTGCTAATAGGTGAAAAACTGTTTTTT. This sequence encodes CASSLSGGLLIGEKLFF.

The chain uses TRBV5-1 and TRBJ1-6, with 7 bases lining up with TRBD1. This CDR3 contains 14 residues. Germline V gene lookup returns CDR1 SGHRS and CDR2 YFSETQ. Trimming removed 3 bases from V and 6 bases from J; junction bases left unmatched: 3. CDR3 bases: TGCGCCAGCAGCTACGGACAGGCTAATTCACCCCTCCACTTT. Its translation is CASSYGQANSPLHF. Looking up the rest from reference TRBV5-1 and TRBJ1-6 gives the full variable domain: KAGVTQTPRYLIKTRGQQVTLSCSPISGHRSVSWYQQTPGQGLQFLFEYFSETQRNKGNFPGRFSGRQFSNSRSEMNVSTLELGDSALYLCASSYGQANSPLHFGNGTRLTVT.

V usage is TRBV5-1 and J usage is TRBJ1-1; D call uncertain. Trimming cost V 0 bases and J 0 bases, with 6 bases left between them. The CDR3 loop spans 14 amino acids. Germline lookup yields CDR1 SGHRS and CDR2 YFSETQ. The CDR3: CASSLERMNTEAFF. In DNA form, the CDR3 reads TGCGCCAGCAGCTTGGAGAGAATGAACACTGAAGCTTTCTTT.

The CDR3 coding sequence is TGTGCCAGCAGTTCCTACAGCCTGGGGGGCACTGAAGCTTTCTTT. Amino acids: CASSSYSLGGTEAFF. This chain uses TRBV28 with TRBJ1-1, with D perhaps TRBD1 (5 bases). The CDR3 covers 15 residues. V lost 4 bases and J 4 bases, leaving 16 bases between the germline ends. The germline CDR1 and CDR2 sequences are MDHEN and SYDVKM.

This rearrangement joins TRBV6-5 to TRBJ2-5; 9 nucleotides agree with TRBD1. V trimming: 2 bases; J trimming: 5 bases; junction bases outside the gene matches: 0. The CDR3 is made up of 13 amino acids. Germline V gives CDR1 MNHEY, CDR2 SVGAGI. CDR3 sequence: CASSYGQGETQYF. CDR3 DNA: TGTGCCAGCAGTTACGGACAGGGGGAGACCCAGTACTTC.

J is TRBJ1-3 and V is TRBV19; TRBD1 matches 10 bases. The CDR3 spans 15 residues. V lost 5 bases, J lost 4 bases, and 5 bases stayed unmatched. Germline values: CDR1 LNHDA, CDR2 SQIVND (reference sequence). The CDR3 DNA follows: TGTGCCAGTAGTTCCGGGACAGGGGACGGAAACACCATATATTTT. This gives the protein CASSSGTGDGNTIYF.

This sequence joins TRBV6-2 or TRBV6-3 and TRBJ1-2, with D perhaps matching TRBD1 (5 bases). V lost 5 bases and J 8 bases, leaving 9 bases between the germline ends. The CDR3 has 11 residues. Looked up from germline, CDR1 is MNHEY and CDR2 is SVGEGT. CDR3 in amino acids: CASSTGRGYTF. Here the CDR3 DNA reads TGTGCCAGCAGTACAGGAAGAGGCTACACCTTC.

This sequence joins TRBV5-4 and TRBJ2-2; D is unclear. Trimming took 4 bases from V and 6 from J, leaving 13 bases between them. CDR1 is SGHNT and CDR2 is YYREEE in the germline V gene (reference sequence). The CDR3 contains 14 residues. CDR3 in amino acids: CASSLGFRPGELFF. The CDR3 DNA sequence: TGTGCCAGCAGCCTCGGGTTTCGGCCCGGGGAGCTGTTTTTT.

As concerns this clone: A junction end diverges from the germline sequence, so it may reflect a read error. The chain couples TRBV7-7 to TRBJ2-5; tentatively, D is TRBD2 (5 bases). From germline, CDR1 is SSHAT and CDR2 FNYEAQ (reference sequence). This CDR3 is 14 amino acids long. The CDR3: CASSFSSGGETQYF. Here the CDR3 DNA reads TGTGCTAGCAGCTTTTCCAGTGGAGGAGAGACCCAGTACTTC.

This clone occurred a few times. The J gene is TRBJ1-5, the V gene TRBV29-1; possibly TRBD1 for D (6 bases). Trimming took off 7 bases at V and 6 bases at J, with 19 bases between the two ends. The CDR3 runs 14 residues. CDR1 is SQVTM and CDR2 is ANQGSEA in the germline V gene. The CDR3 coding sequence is TGCAGCGCCACAGTAGGCCAGGGGCTTCAGCCCCAGCATTTT. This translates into CSATVGQGLQPQHF.

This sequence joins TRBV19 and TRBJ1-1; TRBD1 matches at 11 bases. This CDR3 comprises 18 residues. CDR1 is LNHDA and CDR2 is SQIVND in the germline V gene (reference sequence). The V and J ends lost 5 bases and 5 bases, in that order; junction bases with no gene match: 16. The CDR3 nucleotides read TGTGCCAGTAGTCCAGCCGGGACAGGGGGGAGGCGGAGGACTGAAGCTTTCTTT. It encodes CASSPAGTGGRRRTEAFF.